This TCR beta chain stems from a study of T cell responses to AZD1222 COVID-19 vaccine. To note about this clone: The target antigen is unknown.

The V and J ends lost 4 bases and 5 bases respectively, with 13 bases between them. The germline V gene has CDR1 SGHRS and CDR2 YFSETQ. The length of the CDR3 is 13 residues. The data were produced by immunoSEQ multiplex PCR, yet TCRdb's version contains in-frame clones alone and is incomplete. The sample carries roughly 100,000 clones, more than 75% recorded once. Notes on the study in general: Reports say nearly half of spike-specific TCRs go after unmutated variant regions.

This chain links TRBV5-1 with TRBJ2-7; D possibly corresponds to TRBD2 (6 bases). This specimen was peripheral blood, taken 28 days after the second dose of the MenACWY control vaccine. This receptor was taken from an adult who received the MenACWY meningococcal vaccine as a control. The CDR3 region is CASSPPRDHEQYF. CDR3 nucleotide sequence: TGCGCCAGCAGCCCCCCGCGGGATCACGAGCAGTACTTC.